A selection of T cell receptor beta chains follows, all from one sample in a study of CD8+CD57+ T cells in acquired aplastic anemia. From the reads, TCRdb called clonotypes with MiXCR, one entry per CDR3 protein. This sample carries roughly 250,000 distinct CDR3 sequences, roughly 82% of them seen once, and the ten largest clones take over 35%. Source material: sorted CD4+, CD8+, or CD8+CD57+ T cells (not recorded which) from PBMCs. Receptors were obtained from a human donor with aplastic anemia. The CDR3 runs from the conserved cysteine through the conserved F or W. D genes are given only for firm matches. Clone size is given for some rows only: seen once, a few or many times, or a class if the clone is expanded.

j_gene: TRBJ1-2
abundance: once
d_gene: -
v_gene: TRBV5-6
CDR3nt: TGTGCCAGCAGCTACGGGGATCAATATGGCTACACCTTC
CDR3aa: CASSYGDQYGYTF

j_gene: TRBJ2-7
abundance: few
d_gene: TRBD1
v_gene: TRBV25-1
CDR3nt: TGTGCCAGCAGTGAACGGGACAGTCACTACGAGCAGTACTTC
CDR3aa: CASSERDSHYEQYF

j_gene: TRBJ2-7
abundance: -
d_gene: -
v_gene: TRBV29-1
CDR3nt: TGCAGCGCCCCGGACTCCCGGGGCGAGACCCATAACTTC
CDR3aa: CSAPDSRGETHNF

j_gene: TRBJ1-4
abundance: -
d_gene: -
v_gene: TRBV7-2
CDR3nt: TGTGCCAGCAGTTTCGGCGGGGGCTGGGTAAAACTGTTTTTT
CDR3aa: CASSFGGGWVKLFF

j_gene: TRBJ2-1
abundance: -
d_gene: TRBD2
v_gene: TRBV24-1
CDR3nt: TGCGCCAGCATGGGAGGGTGCAGCGGTGAGCAGTTCTTC
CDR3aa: CASMGGCSGEQFF

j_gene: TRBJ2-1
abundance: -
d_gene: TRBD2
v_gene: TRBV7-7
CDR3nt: TGTGCTAGCAGCGTGGGTAGCGGGGGGAGAGATGAGCAGTTCTTC
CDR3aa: CASSVGSGGRDEQFF

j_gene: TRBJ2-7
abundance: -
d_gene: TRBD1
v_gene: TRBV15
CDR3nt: TGTGCCACCAGCAGAGATCGAGGGACAGGGATGTACGAGCAGTACTTC
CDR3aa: CATSRDRGTGMYEQYF

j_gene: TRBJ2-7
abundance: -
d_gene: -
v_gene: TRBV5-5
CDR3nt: TGTGCCAGCAGCTTCTGGGGGGACGAGCAGTACTTC
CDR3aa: CASSFWGDEQYF

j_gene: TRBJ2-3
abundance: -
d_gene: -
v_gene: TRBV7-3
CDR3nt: TGTGCCAGCAGCTTAAGTGGAAGTGGGGCCACCGACCTGTTT
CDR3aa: CASSLSGSGATDLF

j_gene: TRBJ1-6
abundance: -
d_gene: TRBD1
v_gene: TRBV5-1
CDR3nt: TGTGCCAGCAGCTTCGGACAGGGCAGCTCCTATAATTCACCCCTCCACTTT
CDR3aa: CASSFGQGSSYNSPLHF

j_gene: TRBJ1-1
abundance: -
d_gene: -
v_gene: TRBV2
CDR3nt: TGTGCCAGCTGGTTAGATCTGACGGGGTACACTGATGCTTTCTTT
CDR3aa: CASWLDLTGYTDAFF

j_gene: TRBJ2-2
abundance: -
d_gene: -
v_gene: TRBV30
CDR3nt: TGTGCCAGGGGGGAGCTGTTTTTT
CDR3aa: CARGELFF

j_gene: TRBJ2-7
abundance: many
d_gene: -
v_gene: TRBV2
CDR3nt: TGTGCCAGCAGTGCTATGGGGGAAAGGAGGCAGTACTTC
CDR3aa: CASSAMGERRQYF

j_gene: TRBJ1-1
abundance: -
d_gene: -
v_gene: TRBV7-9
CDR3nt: TGTGCCAGCAGCTTAGGGATGACAGACAATGAGGAAGCTTTCTTT
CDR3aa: CASSLGMTDNEEAFF

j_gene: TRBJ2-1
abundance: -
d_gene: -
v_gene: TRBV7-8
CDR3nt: TGTGCCAGCAGCTTAGCGGGGGGGCCTTGGAATGAGCAGTTCTTC
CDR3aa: CASSLAGGPWNEQFF

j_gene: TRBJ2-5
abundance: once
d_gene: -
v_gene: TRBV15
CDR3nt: TGTGCCACCAGCGGCCGGGGCCAAGCCGAGACGCAGTACTTC
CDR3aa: CATSGRGQAETQYF

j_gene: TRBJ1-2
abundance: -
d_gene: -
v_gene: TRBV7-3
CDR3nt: TGTGCCAGCGGGGGAGAGGGCCCGTCCAGGGGCTACACCTTC
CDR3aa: CASGGEGPSRGYTF

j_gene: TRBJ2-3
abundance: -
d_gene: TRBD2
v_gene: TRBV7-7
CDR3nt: TGTGCTAGCAGCGAGAGCGGCGGGAGGACGTATGAGCAGTATTTT
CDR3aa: CASSESGGRTYEQYF

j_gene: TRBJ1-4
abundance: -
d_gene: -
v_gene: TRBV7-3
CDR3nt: TGTGCCAGCAGCTTATCGTCTTCTTACACAGATACGCAGTTT
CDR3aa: CASSLSSSYTDTQF

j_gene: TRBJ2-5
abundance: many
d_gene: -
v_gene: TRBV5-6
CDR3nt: TGTGCCAGCAGCTTGGAGAGGGACCAAGAGACCCAGTACTTC
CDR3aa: CASSLERDQETQYF

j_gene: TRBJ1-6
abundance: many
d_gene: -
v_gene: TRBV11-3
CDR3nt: TGTGCCAGCAGCTTAGATCTGACAGGCTATAATTCACCCCTCCACTTT
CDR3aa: CASSLDLTGYNSPLHF

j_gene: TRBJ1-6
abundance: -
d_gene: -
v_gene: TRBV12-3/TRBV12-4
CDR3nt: TGTGCCAGCAGTTCCCGTGGCGGAGCCCTCCACTTT
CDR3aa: CASSSRGGALHF

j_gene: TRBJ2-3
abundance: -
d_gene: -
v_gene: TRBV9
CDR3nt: TGTGCCAGCAGCGTAGGGACCACAGGAAATCAGCACTTT
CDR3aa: CASSVGTTGNQHF

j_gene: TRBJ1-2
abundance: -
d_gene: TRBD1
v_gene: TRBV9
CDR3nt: TGTGCCAGCAGCTTGACAGGGGGCGCCGCATATAGCTACACCTTC
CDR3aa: CASSLTGGAAYSYTF

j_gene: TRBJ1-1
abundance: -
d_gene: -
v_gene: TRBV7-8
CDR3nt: TGTGCCAGCAGCTTAAGGAGGCCTACGAACACTGAAGCTTTCTTT
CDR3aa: CASSLRRPTNTEAFF

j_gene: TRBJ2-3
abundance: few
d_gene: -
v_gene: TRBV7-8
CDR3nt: TGCGCCAGCAGCCAAGGCCTTGCAGGTACGCAGTATTTT
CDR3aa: CASSQGLAGTQYF

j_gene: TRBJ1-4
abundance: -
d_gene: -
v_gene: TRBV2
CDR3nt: TGTGCCAGCAAGGGCGGTTCTGCTGAAAAACTGTTTTTT
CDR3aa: CASKGGSAEKLFF

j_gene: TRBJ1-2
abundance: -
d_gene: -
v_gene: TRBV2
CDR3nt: TGTGCCAGCGGCGGGACTCCCGTCGTCTTGTACACTGAAGCCTTC
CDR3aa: CASGGTPVVLYTEAF

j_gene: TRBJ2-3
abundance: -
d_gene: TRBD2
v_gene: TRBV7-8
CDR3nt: TGTGCCAGCAGCTTGGCGGGGGACCCTGGTACGCAGTATTTT
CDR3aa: CASSLAGDPGTQYF

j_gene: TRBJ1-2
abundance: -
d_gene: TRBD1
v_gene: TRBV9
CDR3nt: TGTGCCAGCAGCGTAGATGAAGGGGGCGCCTATGGCTACACCTTC
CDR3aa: CASSVDEGGAYGYTF

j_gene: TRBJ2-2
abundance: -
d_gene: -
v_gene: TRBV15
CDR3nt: TGTGCCACCAGTAAAGGGCCTCGTGGGGCCGGGGAGCCGTTCTTT
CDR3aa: CATSKGPRGAGEPFF

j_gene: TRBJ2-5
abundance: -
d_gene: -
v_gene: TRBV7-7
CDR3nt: -
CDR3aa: CAGLGRAETQYFEYF

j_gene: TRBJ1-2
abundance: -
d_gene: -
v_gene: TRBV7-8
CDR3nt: TGTGCCAGCAGCTTGGCGGGGGACGGGGATGTACATGGCTACACCTTC
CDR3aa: CASSLAGDGDVHGYTF

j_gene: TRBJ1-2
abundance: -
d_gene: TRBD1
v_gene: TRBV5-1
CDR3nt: TGCGCCAGCAGCTTAGGGGGCAGGGGGACATCAGATGGCTACACCTTC
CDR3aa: CASSLGGRGTSDGYTF

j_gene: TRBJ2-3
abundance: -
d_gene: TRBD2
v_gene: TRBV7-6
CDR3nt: TGTGCCAGCACCCTAGGGAGGGTCCCCACTGGGGCCAACTATTTT
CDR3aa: CASTLGRVPTGANYF

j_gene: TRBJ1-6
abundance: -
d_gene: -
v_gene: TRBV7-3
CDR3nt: TGTGCCAGCAGCTTCAGGAGGAGAGAGCGGTCCCCCGTGCACTTT
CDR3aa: CASSFRRRERSPVHF

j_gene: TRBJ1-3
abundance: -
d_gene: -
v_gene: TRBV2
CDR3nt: TGTGCCAGCAGTAAAGGGGTAGGGACTGGAAACACCATATATTTT
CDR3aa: CASSKGVGTGNTIYF

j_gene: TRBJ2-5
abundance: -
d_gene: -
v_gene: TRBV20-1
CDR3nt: TGCAGTGCTAGAGGGCAAGAGACCCAGTACTTC
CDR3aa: CSARGQETQYF

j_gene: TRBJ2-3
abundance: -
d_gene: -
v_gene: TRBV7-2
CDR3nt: TGTGCCAGCAGCTTAGAAGATGCGTGGCAGACTAAGCCCTTC
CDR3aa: CASSLEDAWQTKPF

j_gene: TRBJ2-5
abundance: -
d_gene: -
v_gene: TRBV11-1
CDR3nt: TGTGCCAGCAGCATAGGCCGAGAGGAAGAGACCCAGTACTTC
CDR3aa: CASSIGREEETQYF

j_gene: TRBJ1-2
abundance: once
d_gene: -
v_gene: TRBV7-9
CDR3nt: TGTGCCAGCAGCCCAGAATGGGGCTCAAACTATGGCTACACCTTC
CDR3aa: CASSPEWGSNYGYTF

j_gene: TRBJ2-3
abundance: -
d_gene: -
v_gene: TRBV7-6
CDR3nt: TGTGCCACCAGTGGCCCGGGTGGATCCTACAATGAGCAGTTT
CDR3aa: CATSGPGGSYNEQF

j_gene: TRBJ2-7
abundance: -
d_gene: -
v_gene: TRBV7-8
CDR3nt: TGTGCCAGCAGCTTAGGGATCTCATACGAGCAGTACTTC
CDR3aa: CASSLGISYEQYF

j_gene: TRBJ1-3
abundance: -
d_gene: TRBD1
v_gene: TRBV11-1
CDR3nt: TGTGCCAGCAGCGCAGGGGGGGATGCCATATATTTT
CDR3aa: CASSAGGDAIYF

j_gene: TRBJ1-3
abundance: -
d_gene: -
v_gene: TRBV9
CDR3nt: TGTGCCAGCAGCGTAGGAATAGATGGAAACACCATATATTTT
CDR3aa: CASSVGIDGNTIYF

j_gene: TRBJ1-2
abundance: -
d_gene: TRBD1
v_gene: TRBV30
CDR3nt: TGTGCCTGGAGTACCAGGGGGTCCGATGGCTACACCTTC
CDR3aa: CAWSTRGSDGYTF

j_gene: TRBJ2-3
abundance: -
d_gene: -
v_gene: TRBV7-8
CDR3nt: TGTGCCAGCAGCTTCGGGGGCAGTGACGCTACGTATTTT
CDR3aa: CASSFGGSDATYF

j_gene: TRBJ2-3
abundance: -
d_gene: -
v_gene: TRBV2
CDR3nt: TGTGGCGGCGGAGAGGCGGGCACAGATACGCAGTATTTT
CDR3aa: CGGGEAGTDTQYF

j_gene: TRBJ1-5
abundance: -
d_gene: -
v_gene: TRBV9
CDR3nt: TGTGCCAGCGGAGGAGCGGGGAACATTCAGTACCACCATTTT
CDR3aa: CASGGAGNIQYHHF

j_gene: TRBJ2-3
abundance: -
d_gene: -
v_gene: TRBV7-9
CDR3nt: TGTGCCAGCAGCTTAGGCGTGAATGGGCCAGAAAATGAATATTTT
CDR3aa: CASSLGVNGPENEYF

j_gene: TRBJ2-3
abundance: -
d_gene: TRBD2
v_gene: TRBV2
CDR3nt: TGTGCCAGCGGACGGTCGACTAGCAATGATACGCAGTATTTT
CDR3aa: CASGRSTSNDTQYF

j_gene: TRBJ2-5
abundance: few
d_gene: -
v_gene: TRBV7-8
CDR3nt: TGTGCCAGCAGCTTAGCGGGCGAGCACGAGACCCAGTACTTC
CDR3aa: CASSLAGEHETQYF

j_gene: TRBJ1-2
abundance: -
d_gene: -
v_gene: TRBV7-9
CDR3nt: TGTGCCAGCAGCTCGGGGGTCTGGGGCTTGGACTTC
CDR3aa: CASSSGVWGLDF

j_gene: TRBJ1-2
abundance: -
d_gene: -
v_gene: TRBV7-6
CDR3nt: TGTGCCAGCAGCTTGATTCCGGGCGCCTACAATGGCCAGACCTTC
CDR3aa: CASSLIPGAYNGQTF

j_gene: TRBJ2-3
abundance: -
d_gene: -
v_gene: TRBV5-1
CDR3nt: TGCGCCAGCAGCCAATTCGTCAGGGGAGGCACAGATACGCAGTATTTT
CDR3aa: CASSQFVRGGTDTQYF